This is a list of T cell receptor beta chains from one sample in a study of beta chain features in type 1 diabetes. Using immunoSEQ multiplex PCR, the repertoire was profiled, and TCRdb retains in-frame clones only, with some absent. Among 250,000 to 350,000 clones listed, about 11% were seen once. The sequencing sample was made of naive CD4+ T cells from blood. These receptors all stem from a woman in her twenties or thirties in good health. The CDR3 runs from the conserved cysteine through the conserved F or W. A D gene is named only where the DNA matches it firmly. Clone size is not always given. Where it is, it says once, few, many or a class for expanded clones.

j_call: TRBJ2-5
v_call: TRBV9
d_call: -
clone_size: -
cdr3_nt: TGTGCCAGCAGCCCCCGGAGTAGCGGCCCCCAAGAGACCCAGTACTTC
cdr3_aa: CASSPRSSGPQETQYF

j_call: TRBJ2-1
v_call: TRBV29-1
d_call: TRBD2
clone_size: -
cdr3_nt: TGCAGCGTTCGGGGACTAGCGGGAGGAGGGGGGTCCTACAATGAGCAGTTCTTC
cdr3_aa: CSVRGLAGGGGSYNEQFF

j_call: TRBJ2-3
v_call: TRBV6-4
d_call: -
clone_size: few
cdr3_nt: TGTGCCAGCAGTGACGAGGCCCACACAGATACGCAGTATTTT
cdr3_aa: CASSDEAHTDTQYF

j_call: TRBJ2-4
v_call: TRBV7-2
d_call: -
clone_size: few
cdr3_nt: TGTGCCAGCAGCTCCCCTTTTCAGTCGAACATTCAGTACTTC
cdr3_aa: CASSSPFQSNIQYF

j_call: TRBJ2-3
v_call: TRBV9
d_call: -
clone_size: -
cdr3_nt: TGTGCCAGCAGCCCGGGACGGGGGACAGATACGCAGTATTTT
cdr3_aa: CASSPGRGTDTQYF

j_call: TRBJ1-1
v_call: TRBV11-2
d_call: -
clone_size: few
cdr3_nt: TGTGCCAGCAGCTTAGCGGGGTACACTGAAGCTTTCTTT
cdr3_aa: CASSLAGYTEAFF

j_call: TRBJ2-1
v_call: TRBV4-3
d_call: TRBD2
clone_size: -
cdr3_nt: TGCGCCAGCAGCCGGGGACTAGCGGACAATGAGCAGTTCTTC
cdr3_aa: CASSRGLADNEQFF

j_call: TRBJ1-2
v_call: TRBV18
d_call: -
clone_size: -
cdr3_nt: TGTGCCAGCTCACCCGACGACGCCAGGGGCTACACCTTC
cdr3_aa: CASSPDDARGYTF

j_call: TRBJ1-6
v_call: TRBV11-2
d_call: TRBD1
clone_size: -
cdr3_nt: TGTGCCAGCAGCGGGACAGGCGGAAATTCACCCCTCCACTTT
cdr3_aa: CASSGTGGNSPLHF

j_call: TRBJ2-3
v_call: TRBV18
d_call: TRBD1
clone_size: few
cdr3_nt: TGTGCCAGCTCACCACGGACAGGGCTGGATACGCAGTATTTT
cdr3_aa: CASSPRTGLDTQYF

j_call: TRBJ1-1
v_call: TRBV4-3
d_call: -
clone_size: few
cdr3_nt: TGCGCCAGCAGCCAAGATCTACACAGCTACACTGAAGCTTTCTTT
cdr3_aa: CASSQDLHSYTEAFF

j_call: TRBJ2-5
v_call: TRBV9
d_call: TRBD1
clone_size: -
cdr3_nt: TGTGCCAGCAGCGCGCAGGGGGCAGGAGAGACCCAGTACTTC
cdr3_aa: CASSAQGAGETQYF

j_call: TRBJ2-7
v_call: TRBV7-6
d_call: TRBD1
clone_size: few
cdr3_nt: TGTGCCAGCAGCCCAAGACAGGGGTGGGGGACCTACGAGCAGTACTTC
cdr3_aa: CASSPRQGWGTYEQYF

j_call: TRBJ1-5
v_call: TRBV7-9
d_call: -
clone_size: few
cdr3_nt: TGTGCCAGCAGCAGGGGGACTCAGCCCCAGCATTTT
cdr3_aa: CASSRGTQPQHF